This T cell receptor beta chain emerged from a study of blood T cell repertoires in COVID-19. Original methodology: Estimation of nucleated cell counts relied on the amplification of reference gene primers. Clones were read by immunoSEQ multiplex PCR, and TCRdb kept only the in-frame ones, dropping some. That table gives V, J and clone size, and the DNA gave D and trimming. The sample yields some 170,000 clones, approximately 81% seen once. The CDR3 is made up of 16 amino acids. CDR1 and CDR2 from the germline V gene are SGDLS and YYNGEE. V was cut by 3 bases and J by 4 bases, with 16 bases left in between.

The V call is TRBV9, the J call TRBJ1-4, with D possibly being TRBD1 (5 bases). This receptor was identified in a man aged 40-49 years with acute or convalescent COVID-19. The specimen sequenced was peripheral blood. In DNA, the CDR3 is TGTGCCAGCAGCGGGCTGAACGGGGGGAGTAATGAAAAACTGTTTTTT. Protein product: CASSGLNGGSNEKLFF.